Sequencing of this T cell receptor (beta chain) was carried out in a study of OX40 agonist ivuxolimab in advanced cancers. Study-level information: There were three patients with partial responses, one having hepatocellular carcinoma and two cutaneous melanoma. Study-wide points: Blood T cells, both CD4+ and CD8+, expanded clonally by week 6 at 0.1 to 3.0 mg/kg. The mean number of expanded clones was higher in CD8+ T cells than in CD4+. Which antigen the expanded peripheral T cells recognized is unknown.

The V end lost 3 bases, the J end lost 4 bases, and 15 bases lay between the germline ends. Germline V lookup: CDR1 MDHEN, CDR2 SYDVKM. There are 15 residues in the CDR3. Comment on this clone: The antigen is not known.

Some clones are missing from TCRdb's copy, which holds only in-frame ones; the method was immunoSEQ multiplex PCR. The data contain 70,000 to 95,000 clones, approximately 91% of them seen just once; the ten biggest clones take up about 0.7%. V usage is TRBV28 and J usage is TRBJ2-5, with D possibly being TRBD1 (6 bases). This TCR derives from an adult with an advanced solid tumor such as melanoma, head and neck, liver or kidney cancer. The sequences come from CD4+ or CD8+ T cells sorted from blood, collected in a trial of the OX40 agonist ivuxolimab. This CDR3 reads CASSLPTQGLETQYF. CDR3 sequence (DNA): TGTGCCAGCAGTTTGCCCACACAGGGTCTAGAGACCCAGTACTTC.